This T cell receptor beta chain was sequenced in a study of brain T cells in children with intractable seizures. Study-level points and caveats: Clones missing pre-surgery may reflect undersampling of that blood sample. Each case's top public CDR3 resembled known HCMV, EBV or influenza A CDR3s.

In germline, CDR1 is SEHNR, CDR2 FQNEAQ (reference sequence). This CDR3 comprises 13 residues. V lost 6 bases and J lost 8, with 16 bases in between. TCRdb's table, derived via immunoSEQ multiplex PCR, lists solely in-frame clones and lacks some. The sample yields under 4,000 clones, around 70% seen once. Surgery cases with the highest brain T cell transcript signatures were chosen for sequencing. At least one anti-epileptic drug was given before surgery. About this clone: What it binds is not known.

Sequencing was performed on resected brain tissue, taken at surgery. V gene TRBV7-9 combines with J gene TRBJ1-2; possibly TRBD1 for D (6 bases). The receptor comes from a girl under 10 years old with Rasmussen encephalitis and intractable seizures. CDR3 protein: CASREPQGNGYTF. The CDR3 DNA reads as TGTGCCAGCAGGGAACCCCAGGGGAACGGCTACACCTTC.